These 12 T cell receptor beta chains were sequenced from one sample in a study of cytomegalovirus exposure and HLA in healthy donors (dated by TCRdb to 2016 to 2017). Libraries were constructed by the immunoSEQ multiplex PCR assay. For the multiplex PCR, a mixture combining 60 forward primers for TCR Vbeta segments and 13 reverse primers for TCR Jbeta segments was used. TCRdb retrieved this table from immuneACCESS and kept in-frame rearrangements only. Not all clones are present; in checked studies, unresolved V genes account for under half, and no reason is known for the remainder. The sample table holds 100,000 to 150,000 clones, of which roughly 78% were seen once. Just under 6.5% of the sample comes from the top ten. The sequencing sample was made of PBMCs. All receptors derive from a woman aged 40 to 49 in good health and CMV-seronegative.

This chain connects TRBV28 to TRBJ1-6, with D uncertain. The CDR3 totals 13 residues. Germline V gene data show CDR1 as MDHEN and CDR2 as SYDVKM. V lost 6 bases and J lost 6, with 9 bases in between. CDR3 sequence (DNA): TGTGCCAGCAGATCAGTTTCTAATTCACCCCTCCACTTT. It specifies CASRSVSNSPLHF.

J is TRBJ1-2 and V is TRBV7-9; D is unresolved. The germline V and J ends were trimmed by 5 bases and 4 bases, with 11 bases remaining between them. The CDR3 runs to 13 residues. Germline V gene sequence: CDR1 SEHNR, CDR2 FQNEAQ (reference sequence). The CDR3, as DNA: TGTGCCAGCAGCCCGGAGACGAGCTATGGCTACACCTTC. This sequence encodes CASSPETSYGYTF.

This clone appeared a few times. A junction end diverges from the germline sequence, so it may reflect a read error. This chain connects TRBV7-9 to TRBJ2-3; TRBD2 matches 8 bases. Germline loops: CDR1 SEHNR, CDR2 FQNEAQ (reference sequence). The length of the CDR3 is 18 residues. The CDR3 DNA sequence: TGTTCCAGCAGCTTAGCGCTTGGGAGCGGGAGAGCGCCAGATACGCAGTATTTT. As protein: CSSSLALGSGRAPDTQYF.

The V and J genes are TRBV7-8 and TRBJ2-1; TRBD1 is a possible D gene (5 bases). CDR1 is SGHVS, CDR2 FQNEAQ, per germline. Trimming shortened V by 5 bases and J by 13 bases, and 15 bases separated the two germline ends. The CDR3 is 12 residues long. The CDR3 sequence is CASSLDRDLQFF. CDR3 bases: TGTGCCAGCAGCCTTGACAGAGACCTACAGTTCTTC.

This clone was counted once. The chain is built from TRBV28 and TRBJ1-2, with D perhaps TRBD1 (5 bases). Germline loops: CDR1 MDHEN, CDR2 SYDVKM. Trimming pared 6 bases from V and 1 base from J, leaving 12 bases between. The CDR3 is 14 residues long. The CDR3 region is CASRLRVDNYGYTF. Here the CDR3 DNA reads TGTGCCAGCAGGCTCAGGGTTGATAACTATGGCTACACCTTC.

The rearrangement joins TRBV27 to TRBJ2-2; unclear D gene. Germline V lookup: CDR1 MNHEY, CDR2 SMNVEV (reference sequence). The CDR3 covers 13 residues. V shed 7 bases and J shed 0 bases, with 6 bases lying between them. The CDR3 DNA follows: TGTGCCAGCATAAAAACGAACACCGGGGAGCTGTTTTTT. Amino acid sequence: CASIKTNTGELFF.

CDR3 region: CASSRGLAGSYEQYF. CDR3 nucleotide sequence: TGTGCCAGCAGCAGGGGACTAGCGGGATCCTACGAGCAGTACTTC. The chain joins TRBV27 to TRBJ2-7, with TRBD2 identical over 13 bases. The length of the CDR3 is 15 residues. Germline CDR1 MNHEY, CDR2 SMNVEV (reference sequence). Trimming took 6 bases from V and 1 from J; bases not matched to a gene: 3.

The V call is TRBV27, the J call TRBJ2-1; D is perhaps TRBD2 (6 bases). The ends were cut back, 5 bases at V and 8 bases at J, with 19 bases in the middle. In germline, CDR1 is MNHEY, CDR2 SMNVEV (reference sequence). The CDR3 contains 15 residues. The CDR3 nucleotides are TGTGCCAGCAGTCCGCGACTAGGGCTTAGGTATGAGCAGTTCTTC. Translating it yields CASSPRLGLRYEQFF.

The genes are TRBV7-9 and TRBJ1-2; D unclear. Germline-derived CDR1 and CDR2 are SEHNR and FQNEAQ (reference sequence). The CDR3 sequence is 14 residues long. Trimming removed 1 base at V and 8 bases at J, with 14 bases between. The CDR3: CASSLELVGRGYTF. The CDR3 DNA is TGTGCCAGCAGCTTAGAGCTGGTTGGCAGGGGCTACACCTTC.

The chain recombines TRBV7-2 with TRBJ1-5, with a tentative D call TRBD1 (6 bases). This CDR3 is 14 amino acids long. CDR1 is SGHTA and CDR2 is FQGNSA in the germline V gene. V was cut by 5 bases and J by 3 bases, with 11 bases left in between. CDR3 nucleotide sequence: TGTGCCAGCAGCCAGGACAGCCCCAATCAGCCCCAGCATTTT. Protein: CASSQDSPNQPQHF.

This chain uses TRBV5-1 with TRBJ2-1; 14 bases line up with TRBD2. Germline V CDR1 and CDR2: SGHRS, YFSETQ. The V segment lost 3 bases and the J segment 5 bases; nucleotides outside the gene matches: 10. The CDR3 is 18 amino acids. DNA for the CDR3: TGCGCCAGCAGCTCCGGGACTAGCGGGAGAATCGGGGACAATGAGCAGTTCTTC. Translation gives CASSSGTSGRIGDNEQFF.

The rearrangement uses TRBV6-5 and TRBJ2-1; 10 bases line up with TRBD2. CDR3 length: 16 amino acids. J gave up 5 bases and V 4 bases, and 8 bases lay outside the gene matches. Germline lookup yields CDR1 MNHEY and CDR2 SVGAGI. The CDR3 sequence: CASSSLAGALNNEQFF. The CDR3 coding sequence is TGTGCCAGCAGTTCGCTAGCGGGAGCCCTAAACAATGAGCAGTTCTTC.